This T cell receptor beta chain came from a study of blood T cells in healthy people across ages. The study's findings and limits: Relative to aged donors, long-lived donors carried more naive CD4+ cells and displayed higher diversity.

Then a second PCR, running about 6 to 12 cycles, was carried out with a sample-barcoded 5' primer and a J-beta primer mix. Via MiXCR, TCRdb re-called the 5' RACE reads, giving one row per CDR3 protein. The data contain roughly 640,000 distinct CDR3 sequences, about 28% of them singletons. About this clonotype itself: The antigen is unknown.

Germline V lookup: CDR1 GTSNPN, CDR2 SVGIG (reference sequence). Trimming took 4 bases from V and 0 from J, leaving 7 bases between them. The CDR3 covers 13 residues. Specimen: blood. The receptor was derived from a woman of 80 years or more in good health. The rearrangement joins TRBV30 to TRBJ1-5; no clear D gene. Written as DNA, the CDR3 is TGTGCCTGGAATCCAGGTAGCAATCAGCCCCAGCATTTT. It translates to CAWNPGSNQPQHF.